These T cell receptor beta chains were read from a single sample in a study of identical twins. TCRdb itself ran the 5' RACE reads through MiXCR, one entry per CDR3 protein. The sample lists 700,000 or so distinct CDR3 sequences, more than 6.5% occurring once. This sample was shared with a second study, whose subject was yellow fever vaccine responses in identical twins.

Sequencing was done on a sample of PBMCs. All receptors derive from a woman younger than 30 in good health. Both conserved end residues are part of each CDR3. A D gene is named only where the DNA matches it firmly. The listing skips clone size in some rows; elsewhere it reads once, few, many or a size class.

CDR3 length: 16; D gene: TRBD1; J gene: TRBJ2-2; clone size: few; V gene: TRBV5-6; CDR3 protein: CASSLVRQGNTGELFF; CDR3 DNA: TGTGCCAGCAGCTTGGTTCGACAGGGGAACACCGGGGAGCTGTTTTTT
CDR3 length: 16; D gene: TRBD2; J gene: TRBJ2-3; clone size: NA; V gene: TRBV7-2; CDR3 protein: CASSPSFTSGRNTQYF; CDR3 DNA: TGTGCCAGCAGCCCCAGTTTCACTAGCGGGAGAAATACGCAGTATTTT
CDR3 length: 15; D gene: NA; J gene: TRBJ1-6; clone size: NA; V gene: TRBV20-1; CDR3 protein: CSARDPGGDNSPLHF; CDR3 DNA: TGCAGTGCTAGAGATCCGGGAGGGGACAATTCACCCCTCCACTTT
CDR3 length: 15; D gene: TRBD2; J gene: TRBJ2-2; clone size: few; V gene: TRBV10-2; CDR3 protein: CASSGTSGWAGELFF; CDR3 DNA: TGCGCCAGCAGCGGGACTAGCGGGTGGGCCGGGGAGCTGTTTTTT
CDR3 length: 16; D gene: NA; J gene: TRBJ2-1; clone size: few; V gene: TRBV4-2; CDR3 protein: CASSRNRGSSYNEQFF; CDR3 DNA: TGTGCCAGCAGCCGAAACCGGGGGAGCTCCTACAATGAGCAGTTCTTC
CDR3 length: 15; D gene: NA; J gene: TRBJ2-3; clone size: few; V gene: TRBV7-8; CDR3 protein: CASSPVASRTDTQYF; CDR3 DNA: TGTGCCAGCAGCCCAGTTGCGAGCCGCACAGATACGCAGTATTTT
CDR3 length: 16; D gene: NA; J gene: TRBJ2-3; clone size: NA; V gene: TRBV5-1; CDR3 protein: CASSLEGRGNPDTQYF; CDR3 DNA: TGCGCCAGCAGCTTGGAGGGCCGGGGTAATCCAGATACGCAGTATTTT
CDR3 length: 16; D gene: TRBD2; J gene: TRBJ2-1; clone size: NA; V gene: TRBV10-3; CDR3 protein: CAISGLAGGIDNEQFF; CDR3 DNA: TGTGCCATCAGCGGACTAGCGGGGGGGATTGACAATGAGCAGTTCTTC
CDR3 length: 15; D gene: TRBD1; J gene: TRBJ1-4; clone size: NA; V gene: TRBV7-2; CDR3 protein: CASSSRTGKDEKLFF; CDR3 DNA: TGTGCCAGCAGCTCCCGGACAGGGAAGGACGAAAAACTGTTTTTT
CDR3 length: 14; D gene: TRBD2; J gene: TRBJ2-1; clone size: NA; V gene: TRBV10-1; CDR3 protein: CASSVAGLYNEQFF; CDR3 DNA: TGCGCCAGCAGTGTAGCGGGCCTTTACAATGAGCAGTTCTTC
CDR3 length: 16; D gene: TRBD2; J gene: TRBJ2-3; clone size: NA; V gene: TRBV12-5; CDR3 protein: CASGLVLGGRGDTQYF; CDR3 DNA: TGTGCTAGTGGTTTGGTACTTGGCGGGAGGGGAGATACGCAGTATTTT
CDR3 length: 16; D gene: TRBD2; J gene: TRBJ2-5; clone size: many; V gene: TRBV5-1; CDR3 protein: CASSTWGGVLQETQYF; CDR3 DNA: TGCGCCAGCAGCACTTGGGGAGGGGTTCTCCAAGAGACCCAGTACTTC
CDR3 length: 16; D gene: TRBD1; J gene: TRBJ2-5; clone size: many; V gene: TRBV29-1; CDR3 protein: CSVLDRGYPYQETQYF; CDR3 DNA: TGCAGCGTTTTGGACAGGGGGTATCCGTACCAAGAGACCCAGTACTTC
CDR3 length: 13; D gene: NA; J gene: TRBJ2-7; clone size: many; V gene: TRBV12-3/TRBV12-4; CDR3 protein: CASRADSSYEQYF; CDR3 DNA: TGTGCCAGCAGGGCAGACAGCAGCTACGAGCAGTACTTC
CDR3 length: 12; D gene: TRBD2; J gene: TRBJ2-7; clone size: few; V gene: TRBV6-6; CDR3 protein: CASTGGSYEQYF; CDR3 DNA: TGTGCCAGCACGGGGGGGAGCTACGAGCAGTACTTC
CDR3 length: 14; D gene: NA; J gene: TRBJ2-7; clone size: many; V gene: TRBV7-2; CDR3 protein: CATQRGPSWLEQYF; CDR3 DNA: TGTGCCACCCAACGAGGGCCCTCTTGGCTCGAGCAGTACTTC
CDR3 length: 13; D gene: NA; J gene: TRBJ1-5; clone size: few; V gene: TRBV6-2/TRBV6-3; CDR3 protein: CASSYDGITPQHF; CDR3 DNA: TGTGCCAGCAGTTATGATGGCATCACGCCCCAGCATTTT
CDR3 length: 15; D gene: TRBD1; J gene: TRBJ2-1; clone size: few; V gene: TRBV7-2; CDR3 protein: CASSSTGTATSEQFF; CDR3 DNA: TGTGCCAGCAGCTCGACCGGGACAGCCACATCCGAGCAGTTCTTC
CDR3 length: 15; D gene: NA; J gene: TRBJ2-1; clone size: many; V gene: TRBV29-1; CDR3 protein: CSVEGRESSYNEQFF; CDR3 DNA: TGCAGCGTTGAGGGCCGGGAAAGCTCCTACAATGAGCAGTTCTTC
CDR3 length: 13; D gene: NA; J gene: TRBJ2-7; clone size: NA; V gene: TRBV7-2; CDR3 protein: CASSLVLYYEQYF; CDR3 DNA: TGTGCCAGCAGCTTAGTACTGTACTACGAGCAGTACTTC